The clone carrying this T cell receptor (beta chain) was seen more than once but under ten times. The entry originates in a study of type 1 and type 2 diabetes patients. About the research overall: T cells were magnetically sorted from PBMCs as CD4+ or CD8+ subsets.

The germline V gene encodes CDR1 LGHNA and CDR2 YSLEER. The V end lost 0 bases, the J end lost 4 bases, and 10 bases lay between the germline ends. The CDR3 has 14 amino acids. Each diabetic donor fulfilled classification criteria for either type 1 or type 2. Around 10 milliliters of peripheral blood were drawn from each donor. Genomic DNA was the PCR template. Amplification of the beta chain CDR3 used 30 forward and 13 reverse multiplex primers. MiXCR, applied by TCRdb to the multiplex PCR reads, yields one record per CDR3 protein. The table lists 280,000 or so distinct CDR3 sequences, around 50% of them singletons, with about an eighth in the top ten.

Material for sequencing was peripheral blood mononuclear cells (PBMCs). This chain joins TRBV4-3 and TRBJ2-7; D uncertain. The receptor was derived from a man aged 18 to 35 with type 2 diabetes. The CDR3 DNA reads TGCGCCAGCAGCCAAGATATCGGCGTTTACGAGCAGTACTTC. It is translated as CASSQDIGVYEQYF.